The clone carrying this TCR beta chain was found once. What it binds is unknown. This specimen comes from a study of shared clonotypes between healthy human individuals. As for the study in general: Per donor, three plates held CD4 naive cells, three held CD4 memory, two held CD8 naive and one held CD8 memory.

Sorted-subset replicate PCR reactions contained roughly 200 ng DNA, corresponding to roughly 29,000 T cell genomes. TCRdb's copy holds only in-frame clones and misses some; the assay was immunoSEQ multiplex PCR. The table shows approximately 1,000,000 clones, with around three quarters occurring only once. Findings and limits, study-wide: Roughly 5.3% of naive CD4 clonotypes were common to a few donors.

Germline trimming cut 4 bases from V and 5 bases from J; bases unmatched to any gene: 16. The CDR3 runs to 19 residues. Material: memory CD4+ T cells from PBMCs. The sample's subset: CD45RA-negative fraction. The source is a young man in good health. Some clones in this sample may be carry-over from other donors' samples. The V call is TRBV23-1, the J call TRBJ2-7; 14 bases agree with TRBD2. TRBV23-1 is marked as an open reading frame, function uncertain. CDR3 nucleotides: TGCGCCAGCAGTCTTACAGGTTTGACTAGCGGGAGGGAGGTCCACGAGCAGTACTTC. This gives the protein CASSLTGLTSGREVHEQYF.